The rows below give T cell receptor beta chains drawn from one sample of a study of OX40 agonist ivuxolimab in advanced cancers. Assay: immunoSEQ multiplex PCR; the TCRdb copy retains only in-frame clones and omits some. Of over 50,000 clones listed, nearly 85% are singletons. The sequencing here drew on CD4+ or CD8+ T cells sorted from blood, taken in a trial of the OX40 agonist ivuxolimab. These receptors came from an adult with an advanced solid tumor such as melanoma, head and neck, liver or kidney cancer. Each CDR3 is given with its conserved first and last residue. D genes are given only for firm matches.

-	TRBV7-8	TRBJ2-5	CASSLSETQYF
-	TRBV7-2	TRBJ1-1	CASSSQGANTEAFF
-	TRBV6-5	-	CASSYELGPAYEQYF
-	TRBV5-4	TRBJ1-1	CASSLGITMNTEAFF
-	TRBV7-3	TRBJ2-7	CASSPQAGADYEQYF
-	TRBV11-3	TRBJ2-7	CASSQNPGAGEQYF
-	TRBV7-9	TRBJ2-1	CASSPGRFGWNEQFF
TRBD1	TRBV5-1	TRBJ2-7	CASARDRGTGEQYF
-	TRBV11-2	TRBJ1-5	CASSLGHRQPQHF
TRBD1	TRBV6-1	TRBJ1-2	CASRRDRGLYGYTF
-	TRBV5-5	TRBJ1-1	CASSLLNTEAFF
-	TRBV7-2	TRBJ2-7	CASSPEGALREQYF
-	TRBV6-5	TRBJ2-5	CASSRQALRETQYF
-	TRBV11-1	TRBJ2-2	CASSLGRSAGELFF
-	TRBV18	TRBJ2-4	CASSPVAYQRPGAKNIQYF
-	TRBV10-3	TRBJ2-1	CAIRSAAGLYNEQFF
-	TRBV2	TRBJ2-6	CASSDRSGANVLTF
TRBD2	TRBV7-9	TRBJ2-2	CASSPFSGVYTGELFF
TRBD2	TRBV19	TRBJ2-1	CASRTSGGDYNEQFF
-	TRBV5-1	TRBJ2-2	CASSPRAEGMAGELFF
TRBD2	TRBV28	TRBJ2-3	CASSLAGLAGGSDTQYF
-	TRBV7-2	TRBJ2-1	CASSPVDSSYNEQFF
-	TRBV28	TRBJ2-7	CASSVHQAGYEQYF
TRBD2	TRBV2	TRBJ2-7	CAGGLAPYEQYF
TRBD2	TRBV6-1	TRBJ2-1	CASINSGALYNEQFF
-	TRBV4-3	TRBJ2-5	CASSQGGGRETQYF
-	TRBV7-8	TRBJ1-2	CASSLDGGGYTF
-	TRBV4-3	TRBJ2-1	CASSQEVFNEQFF
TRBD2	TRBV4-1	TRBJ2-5	CASSQEGLAGGPGQETQYF
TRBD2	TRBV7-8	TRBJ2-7	CASSLAPSGGSYEQYF
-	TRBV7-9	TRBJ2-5	CASSFSGGETQYF
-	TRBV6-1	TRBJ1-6	CASSDSGFNSPLHF
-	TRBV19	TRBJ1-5	CASSTWILGNQPQHF
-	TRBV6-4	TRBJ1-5	CASSAATGVGQPQHF
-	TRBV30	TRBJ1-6	CAWEGSNNSPLHF
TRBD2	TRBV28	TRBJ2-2	CASNLAGGTGELFF
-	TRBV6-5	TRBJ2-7	CASSYSEVQYF
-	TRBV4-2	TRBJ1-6	CASSPQQGSYNSPLHF
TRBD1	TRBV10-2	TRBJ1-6	CASEEGQGGGSPLHF
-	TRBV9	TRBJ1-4	CASSVDGAYPSTNEKLFF
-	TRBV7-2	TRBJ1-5	CASSNQGFYQPQHF
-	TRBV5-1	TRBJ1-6	CASSQVWGSPLHF
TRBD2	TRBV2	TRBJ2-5	CASSEDSGARKTQYF
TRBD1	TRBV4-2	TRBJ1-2	CASSQGPTTGNYGYTF
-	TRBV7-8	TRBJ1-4	CASSFMGWGEKLFF
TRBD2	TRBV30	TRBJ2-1	CAWSALAGGYNEQFF
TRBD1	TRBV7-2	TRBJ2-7	CASRHRDRALLGEQYF
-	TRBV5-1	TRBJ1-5	CASSLGEDSNQPQHF
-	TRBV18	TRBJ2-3	CASSVDRPSADTQYF
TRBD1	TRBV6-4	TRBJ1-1	CASRRTGNTEAFF
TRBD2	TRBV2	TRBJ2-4	CASSRLAGGNIQYF
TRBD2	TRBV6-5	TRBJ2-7	CASSHGGLDYEQYF
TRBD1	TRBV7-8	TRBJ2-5	CASSGDSTQETQYF
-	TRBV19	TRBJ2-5	CATAGQEKETQYF
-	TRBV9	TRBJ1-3	CASSVGQGDDTIYF